The sample holds one count of the clone carrying this TCR beta chain. Its antigen is still unknown. Researchers attached unique molecular identifiers to individual cDNA molecules. One entry per CDR3 protein, called by TCRdb with MiXCR from the 5' RACE reads. The repertoire includes 70,000 to 75,000 distinct CDR3 sequences, 12% of them detected once, and about 4% sits in the top ten. This sample is drawn from a study of early T cells in non-severe SARS-CoV-2 infection. Study details: Unsorted whole blood bulk RNA was sequenced, with unpaired chains. Points from the study as a whole: In VDJdb matching, anti-spike CD8 responses were favored while private and CD4 specificities went missing.

V dropped 6 bases and J dropped 2 bases, with 19 bases sitting between them. Per germline, CDR1 SQVTM and CDR2 ANQGSEA. The CDR3 is 15 amino acids. This receptor was taken from an adult who was a healthcare worker with PCR-confirmed SARS-CoV-2 infection or an uninfected control (not recorded which). The rearrangement links TRBV29-1 to TRBJ2-5; D unclear. Sequencing was done on a sample of whole blood. For the CDR3, the DNA is TGCAGCGTCCACCCCTCGGCTTTGGGGCAAGAGACCCAGTACTTC. Translation: CSVHPSALGQETQYF.